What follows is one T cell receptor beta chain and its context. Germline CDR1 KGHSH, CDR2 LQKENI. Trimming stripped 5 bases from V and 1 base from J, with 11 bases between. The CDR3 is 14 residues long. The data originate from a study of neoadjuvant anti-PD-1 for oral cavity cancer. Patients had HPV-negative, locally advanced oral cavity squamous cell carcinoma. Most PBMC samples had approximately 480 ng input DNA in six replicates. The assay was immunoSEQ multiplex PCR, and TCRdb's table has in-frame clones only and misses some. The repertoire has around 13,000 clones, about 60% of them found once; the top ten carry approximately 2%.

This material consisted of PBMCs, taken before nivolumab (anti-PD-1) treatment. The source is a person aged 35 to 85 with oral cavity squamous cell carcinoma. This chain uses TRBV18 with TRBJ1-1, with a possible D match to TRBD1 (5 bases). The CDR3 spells CASSTGTENTEAFF. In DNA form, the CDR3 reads TGTGCCAGCTCAACCGGGACGGAGAACACTGAAGCTTTCTTT. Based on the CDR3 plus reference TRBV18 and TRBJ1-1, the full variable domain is NAGVMQNPRHLVRRRGQEARLRCSPMKGHSHVYWYRQLPEEGLKFMVYLQKENIIDESGMPKERFSAEFPKEGPSILRIQQVVRGDSAAYFCASSTGTENTEAFFGQGTRLTVV.